In its sample, the clone carrying this TCR beta chain was seen many times. Its antigen is not identified. Amplification of TCR beta CDR3 regions was performed using RNA transcripts as template. The TCR CDR3 first-round RT-PCR relied on the HTBI primer set. TCRdb re-called the multiplex PCR reads through MiXCR, storing one row per CDR3 protein. There are 190,000 or so distinct CDR3 sequences in the sample; around 17% occur only once, and around 47% lies in the top ten. The source of the sample is a study of T cells in Graves' hyperthyroidism and ophthalmopathy. Study details: Blood was drawn when the patient was first diagnosed and still untreated.

Exclusion of patients followed from uncontrolled infection, other autoimmune disease, pregnancy or lactation. Study-level results: The model anticipated ophthalmopathy a median around six months pre-onset.

The CDR3 runs 13 residues. Germline V gene data show CDR1 as DFQATT and CDR2 as SNEGSKA (reference sequence). Trimming took off 1 base at V and 4 bases at J, with 10 bases between the two ends. The sequence derives from a man aged 40-50 years with Graves' hyperthyroidism. The chain has TRBV20-1 and TRBJ2-5; D perhaps matches TRBD1 (6 bases). The sample comprised blood. In DNA, the CDR3 is TGCAGTGCTAGAGTAACAGGGCGAGAGACCCAGTACTTC. The encoded protein is CSARVTGRETQYF.